The 9 T cell receptor beta chains given below trace back to one sample, sequenced in a study of blood T cells in healthy people across ages. A second PCR, run for about 6 to 11 cycles, used a sample-barcoded 5' primer plus a J-beta primer mix. TCRdb recomputed calls from the 5' RACE reads with MiXCR, one row per CDR3 protein. The sample contains over 300,000 distinct CDR3 sequences, approximately 51% of which appear only once. What was sequenced was blood. Receptor source: a man in his sixties in good health.

The chain has TRBV2 and TRBJ1-5, with unresolved D. The germline CDR1 and CDR2 sequences are SNHLY and FYNNEI. The germline V and J ends were trimmed by 0 bases and 2 bases, with 11 bases remaining between them. The CDR3 is made up of 16 amino acids. Written as DNA, the CDR3 is TGTGCCAGCAGTGAAGCTCAACCAGGCCGCAATCAGCCCCAGCATTTT. Translating gives CASSEAQPGRNQPQHF.

This chain joins TRBV3-1 and TRBJ1-5; D unclear. V was clipped by 1 base and J by 2 bases, with 9 bases between them. The CDR3 is 15 amino acids. The V gene's germline CDR1 is LGHDT and CDR2 YNNKEL (reference sequence). For the CDR3, the DNA is TGTGCCAGCAGCCAAGGGGTGGTGGGCAATCAGCCCCAGCATTTT. This codes for CASSQGVVGNQPQHF.

The chain has TRBV6-5 and TRBJ2-7; D unclear. The CDR3 sequence is 13 residues long. Germline assignment: CDR1 MNHEY and CDR2 SVGAGI. The V end was cut by 6 bases, the J end by 0 bases, with 9 bases between. CDR3 sequence: CASSISPSYEQYF. The CDR3 DNA sequence: TGTGCCAGCAGCATTTCCCCCTCCTACGAGCAGTACTTC.

This clonotype was counted a few times. The rearrangement uses TRBV28 and TRBJ2-7; the match to TRBD2 covers 9 bases. The V gene's germline CDR1 is MDHEN and CDR2 SYDVKM. This CDR3 region has 13 residues. V lost 6 bases to trimming and J lost 2 bases; unmatched junction nucleotides: 2. The CDR3 DNA sequence: TGTGCCAGCAGGTCTAGCGGGACCTACGAGCAGTACTTC. It yields the protein CASRSSGTYEQYF.

This clonotype was counted between two and nine times. The chain uses TRBV4-2 and TRBJ2-5, with TRBD2 matching 7 bases. Per the germline V gene, CDR1 is LGHNA and CDR2 is YNFKEQ. The J segment lost 4 bases and the V segment lost 0 bases, leaving 5 bases of the junction unmatched. There are 15 residues in the CDR3. CDR3 sequence: CASSQEGGDRETQYF. The CDR3 nucleotides are TGTGCCAGCAGCCAAGAGGGGGGGGATCGAGAGACCCAGTACTTC.

This clonotype was observed a handful of times. This may stem from a read error, because a much larger clone lies one nucleotide away. The chain recombines TRBV20-1 with TRBJ2-5; D is unclear. CDR1 is DFQATT, CDR2 SNEGSKA, per germline (reference sequence). CDR3 length: 15 residues. The V gene lost 2 bases and the J gene lost 11 bases, with 24 bases spanning the gap. CDR3: CSARPIPGRYNEQYF. As DNA, the CDR3 is TGCAGTGCTAGACCGATACCGGGTCGGTACAATGAGCAGTACTTC.

This clonotype has just a few counts. The genes are TRBV14 and TRBJ2-5, with no clear D. This CDR3 has 14 amino acids. Trimming took off 1 base at V and 7 bases at J, with 13 bases between the two ends. Germline V gene data show CDR1 as SGHDN and CDR2 as FVKESK. The CDR3 region is CASSQGMTPGTQYF. CDR3 bases: TGTGCCAGCAGCCAAGGGATGACCCCGGGGACCCAGTACTTC.

Only a few counts were recorded for this clonotype. V is TRBV7-4 and J is TRBJ1-6; D possibly corresponds to TRBD1 (5 bases). V lost 1 base to trimming and J lost 10 bases, with 14 bases between them. Germline-derived CDR1 and CDR2 are SGHVT and SQSDAQ. The CDR3 runs 15 residues. CDR3 sequence (DNA): TGTGCCAGCAGCTTAGGGGACCGGGTTAGGTCACCCCTCCACTTT. This gives the protein CASSLGDRVRSPLHF.

Here the CDR3 DNA reads TGCAGTGCTAGAGGCCAGGTCAATGAGCAGTTCTTC. Translation: CSARGQVNEQFF. V usage is TRBV20-1 and J usage is TRBJ2-1, with no clear D. The V end lost 1 base, the J end lost 6 bases, and 7 bases lay between the germline ends. The CDR3 loop spans 12 amino acids. CDR1 is DFQATT and CDR2 is SNEGSKA in the germline V gene (reference sequence).